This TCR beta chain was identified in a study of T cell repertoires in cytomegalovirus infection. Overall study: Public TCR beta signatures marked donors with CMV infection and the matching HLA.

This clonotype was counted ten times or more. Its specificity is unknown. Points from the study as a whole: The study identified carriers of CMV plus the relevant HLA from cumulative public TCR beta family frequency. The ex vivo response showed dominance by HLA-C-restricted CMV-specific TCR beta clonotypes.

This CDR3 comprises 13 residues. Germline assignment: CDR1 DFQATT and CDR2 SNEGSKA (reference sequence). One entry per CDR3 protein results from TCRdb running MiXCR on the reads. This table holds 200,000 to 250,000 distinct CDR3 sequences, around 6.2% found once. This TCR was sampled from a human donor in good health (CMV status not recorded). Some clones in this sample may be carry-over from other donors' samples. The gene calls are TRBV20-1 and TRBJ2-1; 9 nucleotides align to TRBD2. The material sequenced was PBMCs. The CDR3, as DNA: TGCAGCCGGCGGGGGGGTTCTTACAATGAGCAGTTCTTC. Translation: CSRRGGSYNEQFF.